The 13 T cell receptor beta chains below come from one sample, sequenced in a study of tissue T cells after allogeneic stem cell transplantation. Specified time point: mouse harvest day 14 after allogeneic transplant. The graft held 10^6 splenic CD5+ T cells and 10^7 T-cell-depleted bone marrow cells. Generated by immunoSEQ multiplex PCR, the TCRdb table keeps only in-frame clones and is missing some. The repertoire has roughly 2,600 clones, around 40% of them found once; the top ten carry approximately 19%. The sequenced sample consisted of gut tissue. These receptors all stem from a female BALB/c mouse given C57BL/6 T cells with graft-versus-host disease after an allogeneic hematopoietic cell transplant.

This clone is labeled as medium-sized. Mouse germline and gene names are used. The DNA ends 1 residue before the CDR3 does, and the rest of the CDR3 is filled in from the germline J gene. The rearrangement links TRBV17 to TRBJ2-1; 8 nucleotides agree with TRBD2. Germline CDR1 is MNHDT and CDR2 is YYDKIL. The CDR3 has 15 amino acids. V lost 5 bases, J lost 1 base, and 4 bases stayed unmatched. CDR3 amino acids: CASSPWGANYAEQFF. Partial CDR3 DNA: TGTGCTAGCAGTCCCTGGGGGGCGAACTATGCTGAGCAGTTC.

A remark on this clone: The gene symbols are mouse symbols. The missing CDR3 end, 1 residue past where the read stops, is filled in from the germline J gene. The rearrangement uses TRBV3 and TRBJ1-1; D is undetermined. CDR1 SNHLY and CDR2 FYNGKV come from the germline V gene (reference sequence). CDR3 length equals 13 residues. Deletions cut 0 bases from V and 0 bases from J, with 2 bases between. The CDR3 bases that were read are TGTGCCAGCAGCTTAGCCCAGAACACAGAAGTCTTC. Its translation is CASSLAQNTEVF. The whole CDR3 sequence is CASSLAQNTEVFF.

Of note for this clone: Genes here carry mouse names. The missing CDR3 end, 1 residue past where the read stops, is filled in from the germline J gene. The chain carries TRBV12-1 and TRBJ1-3; the D gene is possibly TRBD1 (5 bases). V was cut by 2 bases and J by 0 bases, with 13 bases left in between. The CDR3 length is 16 residues. Germline V gives CDR1 SGHSN, CDR2 HYEKVE. The CDR3 bases that were read are TGTGCCAGCTCTCCGCTCAGGGCCTATTCTGGAAATACGCTCTAT. The encoded protein is CASSPLRAYSGNTLY. The entire CDR3 sequence reads CASSPLRAYSGNTLYF.

Worth noting for this clone: Any gene name here is a mouse gene name. Sequencing ends 1 residue short of the CDR3 end; the germline J gene provides the rest. This chain joins TRBV26 and TRBJ1-1; D not certain. V lost 2 bases and J 0 bases, leaving 4 bases between the germline ends. CDR3 length: 13 residues. Per the germline V gene, CDR1 is KGHPV and CDR2 is FQNQEV (reference sequence). The CDR3 region is CASSLPANTEVFF. The part of the CDR3 DNA that was read is TGTGCCAGCAGTCTGCCGGCAAACACAGAAGTCTTC.

In the case of this clone: Here the gene names and germline are mouse. The read ends 1 residue early relative to the CDR3; the germline J gene fills the gap. The chain carries TRBV26 and TRBJ1-2; 10 nucleotides line up with TRBD1. CDR3 length: 15 residues. The ends lost 4 bases at V and 2 bases at J; junction bases unmatched: 4. Per germline, CDR1 KGHPV and CDR2 FQNQEV (reference sequence). The covered CDR3 bases are TGTGCCAGCAGTCGTCCGGGACAGGGGAACTCCGACTACACC. Amino acid sequence: CASSRPGQGNSDYT. The complete CDR3 reads CASSRPGQGNSDYTF.

In the case of this clone: Genes and germline are mouse. The CDR3 goes on 1 residue after the read ends, and that part is filled in from the germline J gene. V and J are TRBV26 and TRBJ1-1; D is perhaps TRBD1 (5 bases). Germline CDR1 and CDR2: KGHPV and FQNQEV (reference sequence). The CDR3 is 13 amino acids. V lost 4 bases, J lost 4 bases, and 10 bases lay in between. This chain's CDR3 is CASSRQGGTEVFF. The covered CDR3 bases are TGTGCCAGCAGTCGTCAGGGAGGCACAGAAGTCTTC.

Remarks on this clone: These gene names are mouse names. The CDR3 DNA, read in part, is TGTGCCAGCTCTCTCGAGGGGTTTAGTGCAGAAACGCTGTAT. Its translation: CASSLEGFSAETLY. The whole CDR3 sequence is CASSLEGFSAETLYF. The chain links TRBV12-1 to TRBJ2-3, with D possibly being TRBD1 (5 bases). The read is 1 residue too short to cover the CDR3 end, so that end is filled in from the germline J gene. The germline CDR1 and CDR2 sequences are SGHSN and HYEKVE. CDR3 length: 15 amino acids. Trimming took 0 bases from V and 0 from J, leaving 9 bases between them.

As concerns this clone: Here the gene names and germline are mouse. The sequence runs out 1 residue before the end of the CDR3; the remainder is reconstructed from the germline J gene. J is TRBJ1-5 and V is TRBV5; a possible D gene is TRBD1 (6 bases). The germline gives CDR1 LGHNA, CDR2 YNLKQL (reference sequence). Deletions cut 0 bases from V and 6 bases from J, with 6 bases between. This CDR3 is built from 13 residues. Here the CDR3 reads CASSQEGGQAPLF. Incomplete CDR3 DNA: TGTGCCAGCAGCCAAGAAGGGGGCCAGGCTCCGCTT.

As concerns this clone: Genes here carry mouse names. The read gets to within 1 residue of the CDR3 end, and the germline J gene fills in the rest. This rearrangement joins TRBV26 to TRBJ2-4; D remains unclear. The germline V and J ends were trimmed by 4 bases and 3 bases, with 11 bases remaining between them. The CDR3 sequence is 14 residues long. CDR1 and CDR2 (germline): KGHPV, FQNQEV (reference sequence). The CDR3 sequence is CASSPPGGQNTLYF. The CDR3 bases that were read are TGTGCCAGCAGTCCCCCGGGCGGACAAAACACCTTGTAC.

Turning to this clone: The gene names here belong to mouse. The read ends 1 residue early relative to the CDR3; the germline J gene fills the gap. The chain employs TRBV26 and TRBJ1-1; D gene unclear. The CDR3 extends over 12 amino acids. V gave up 6 bases and J gave up 0 bases, with 5 bases separating them. The germline gives CDR1 KGHPV, CDR2 FQNQEV (reference sequence). CDR3 loop: CASSFANTEVFF. The covered CDR3 bases are TGTGCCAGCAGCTTTGCAAACACAGAAGTCTTC.

This clone is labeled as medium-sized (0.01 to 0.1%). Gene and germline names: mouse. The read finishes 1 residue shy of the CDR3 end, and the germline J gene is used to complete it. The chain couples TRBV3 to TRBJ2-7, with a possible D match to TRBD1 (5 bases). Trimming shortened V by 0 bases and J by 1 base, and 7 bases separated the two germline ends. CDR1 and CDR2 from the germline V gene are SNHLY and FYNGKV (reference sequence). The CDR3 spans 14 residues. The DNA read from the CDR3 is TGTGCCAGCAGCTTAGCCGGACAATCCTATGAACAGTAC. It yields the protein CASSLAGQSYEQY. The entire CDR3 protein reads CASSLAGQSYEQYF.

In the case of this clone: Mouse germline and gene names are used. With the read ending 1 residue before the CDR3 end, the germline J gene is used to fill in that end. The same CDR3 arises from other DNA sequences in this sample as well. The chain has TRBV26 and TRBJ1-1, with 10 bases matching TRBD1. The CDR3 runs 15 residues. Per germline, CDR1 KGHPV and CDR2 FQNQEV (reference sequence). V was pared by 2 bases and J by 0 bases, with 0 bases of the junction left unmatched. CDR3 bases read: TGTGCCAGCAGTCTGGGACAGGGGGCAAACACAGAAGTCTTC. Its protein is CASSLGQGANTEVF. The full CDR3 reads CASSLGQGANTEVFF.

Turning to this clone: Germline and genes: mouse. CDR3 residues: CASSFPTSNSDYTF. CDR3 DNA, as far as it was read: TGTGCCAGCAGTTTCCCGACATCAAACTCCGACTACACC. The chain couples TRBV14 to TRBJ1-2, with unresolved D. The sequence runs out 1 residue before the end of the CDR3; the remainder is reconstructed from the germline J gene. CDR3 length equals 14 residues. Germline V lookup: CDR1 SGHDT, CDR2 FRDEAV. V was clipped by 1 base and J by 0 bases, with 7 bases between them.